The rows below give T cell receptor beta chains drawn from one sample of a study of cytotoxic CD8 clonotypes in ibrutinib-treated CLL. Repertoires were generated with immunoSEQ multiplex PCR, while TCRdb's copy carries only in-frame clones and drops some. The profile shows some 290,000 clones, more than 65% of them singletons. Sequencing used PBMCs, obtained before ibrutinib treatment. These receptors originate from a human donor with chronic lymphocytic leukemia. The CDR3 runs from the conserved cysteine through the conserved F or W. Fields, in order: D gene, clone size, V gene, J gene, CDR3 DNA, CDR3 protein. The D gene is left open where the match is weak. Not every row has a clone size; where given, it reads once, few, many or a size class.

>.|.|TRBV27|TRBJ1-2
TGTGCCAGCAGTTTCTGGGGGGGGCGGGGCTACACCTTC
CASSFWGGRGYTF
>TRBD1|.|TRBV4-2|TRBJ1-4
TGTGCCAGCAGCCGACCTCAGGGGGGAGGTAATGAAAAACTGTTTTTT
CASSRPQGGGNEKLFF
>.|.|TRBV30|TRBJ1-5
TGTGCCTGGAGTCAAGGGCTGGATCAGCCCCAGCATTTT
CAWSQGLDQPQHF
>.|.|TRBV5-1|TRBJ2-5
TGCGCCAGCAGCTTGTTTGTTCGGAACATAGAGACCCAGTACTTC
CASSLFVRNIETQYF
>TRBD2|.|TRBV30|TRBJ2-2
TGTGCCTGGAGTGTACGTCGGGAGGTCAACACCGGGGAGCTGTTTTTT
CAWSVRREVNTGELFF
>.|.|TRBV9|TRBJ2-6
TGTGCCAGCAGCGTAGGCTTTCGGAGGTCGGACCTATTCTCTGGGGCCAACGTCCTGACTTTC
CASSVGFRRSDLFSGANVLTF
>.|.|TRBV2|TRBJ2-5
TGTGCCAGCAGTGAGGACATAGAGACCCAGTACTTC
CASSEDIETQYF
>TRBD2|.|TRBV9|TRBJ2-3
TGTGCCAGCAGCCCCCGGACTAGCGGCATAGATACGCAGTATTTT
CASSPRTSGIDTQYF
>TRBD2|once|TRBV30|TRBJ2-1
TGTGCCTGGAGTGGTTATAGCGGGAGGGCCGATGAGCAGTTCTTC
CAWSGYSGRADEQFF
>.|.|TRBV28|TRBJ2-7
TGTGCCAGCAGTTTTGGCAGGACCCTCTACGAGCAGTACTTC
CASSFGRTLYEQYF
>.|.|TRBV27|TRBJ2-2
TGTGCCAGCAAAAGGGGCGACAGCACCGGGGAGCTGTTTTTT
CASKRGDSTGELFF
>.|.|TRBV18|TRBJ2-2
TGTGCCAGCTCACCAGTCGGGGAGCTGTTTTTT
CASSPVGELFF
>TRBD1|.|TRBV13|TRBJ2-5
TGTGCCAGCAGTCGGGACAGGGGGCTGGGGGAGACCCAGTACTTC
CASSRDRGLGETQYF
>.|.|TRBV5-4|TRBJ1-1
TGTGCCAGCAGCCCCGCGGGCAGAAGGCTGAACACTGAAGCTTTCTTT
CASSPAGRRLNTEAFF
>TRBD1|.|TRBV6-5|TRBJ1-1
TGTGCCAGCATGGGACAGGGGGCGCGGGCTTTCTTT
CASMGQGARAFF
>.|.|TRBV6-6|TRBJ2-1
TGTGCCAGCAAGGACCCGTTGAGCTCCTACAATGAGCAGTTCTTC
CASKDPLSSYNEQFF
>.|.|TRBV7-2|TRBJ2-1
TGTGCCAGCAGCTCAGGTGGGGACCCTTACAATGAGCAGTTCTTC
CASSSGGDPYNEQFF
>.|few|TRBV10-1|TRBJ2-1
TGCGCCAGCAGTGACCCCGGGAGAGCAAACAATGAGCAGTTCTTC
CASSDPGRANNEQFF
>.|.|TRBV11-3|TRBJ2-1
TGTGCCAGCAGCTTAAGTCCGTGGGACGGCTCCTACAATGAGCAGTTCTTC
CASSLSPWDGSYNEQFF
>.|.|TRBV9|TRBJ2-1
TGTGCCAGCAGCCTGGACGGGGGCTACAATGAGCAGTTCTTC
CASSLDGGYNEQFF
>TRBD1|.|TRBV11-3|TRBJ2-7
TGTGCCAGCAGCGGTTGGAGTGGGGACAGGGTATATTGCGAGCAGTACTTC
CASSGWSGDRVYCEQYF
>TRBD2|once|TRBV7-2|TRBJ2-3
TGTGCCAGCATACAAACACGAAGCGGGAGATGGGATACGCAGTATTTT
CASIQTRSGRWDTQYF
>.|.|TRBV5-1|TRBJ2-7
TGCGCCAGCAGAGGCGAAACCTACGAGCAGTACTTC
CASRGETYEQYF
>.|.|TRBV7-6|TRBJ1-4
TGTGCCAGCAGCTTAGCGGGGGCGGAGGAAAAACTGTTTTTT
CASSLAGAEEKLFF
>TRBD1|.|TRBV9|TRBJ2-1
TGTGCCAGCAGCGTAGTAGGGACAGGGTTCGGGGAGCAGTTCTTC
CASSVVGTGFGEQFF
>.|.|TRBV18|TRBJ2-7
TGTGCCAGCTCTCACCGGGACACCTCCTACGAGCAGTACTTC
CASSHRDTSYEQYF
>.|.|TRBV28|TRBJ2-7
TGTGCCAGCAGTTGGGCGGGGGCTCACGAGCAGTACTTC
CASSWAGAHEQYF
>TRBD1|.|TRBV4-3|TRBJ2-1
TGCGCCAGCAGCCGTGGGACAGAATACAATGAGCAGTTCTTC
CASSRGTEYNEQFF
>TRBD1|.|TRBV7-2|TRBJ1-5
TGTGCCAGCAGCCCCACAGGGGGCAATCAGCCCCAGCATTTT
CASSPTGGNQPQHF
>.|.|TRBV2|TRBJ1-5
TGTGCCAGCAGTGAAGCGCAGGAACTTATTCAGCCCCAGCATTTT
CASSEAQELIQPQHF
>TRBD2|.|TRBV2|TRBJ2-5
TGTGCCAGCAGTGACGTCGGACTAGCGCTTTCCCAAGAGACCCAGTACTTC
CASSDVGLALSQETQYF
>.|.|TRBV18|TRBJ1-1
TGTGCCAGCTCACCACCGGGAGCGCTGAACACTGAAGCTTTCTTT
CASSPPGALNTEAFF
>.|.|TRBV18|TRBJ2-5
TGTGCCAGCTCACCACCGAACCAAGAGACCCAGTACTTC
CASSPPNQETQYF
>TRBD2|.|TRBV2|TRBJ2-4
TGTGCCAGCAGTGGGAATTGGCTAGCGGGAGACATTCAGTACTTC
CASSGNWLAGDIQYF
>TRBD1|many|TRBV4-2|TRBJ2-6
TGTGCCAGCAGCCAGACAGGGGGCTCTGGGGCCAACGTCCTGACTTTC
CASSQTGGSGANVLTF
>TRBD2|.|TRBV27|TRBJ2-2
TGTGCCAGCAGTTTATCTTCGCGACTAGCGGCGAACACCGGGGAGCTGTTTTTT
CASSLSSRLAANTGELFF
>TRBD2|.|TRBV27|TRBJ2-7
TGTGCCAGCAGTTTATCCGGGGGGGCTAGCGAGCAGTACTTC
CASSLSGGASEQYF
>TRBD2|.|TRBV7-6|TRBJ2-7
TGTGCCAGCAGCCCGGGACTAGCGGGAGCCTACGAGCAGTACTTC
CASSPGLAGAYEQYF
>.|.|TRBV6-6|TRBJ2-1
TGTGCCAGCAGTTACGTAGACACAAACCACAATGAGCAGTTCTTC
CASSYVDTNHNEQFF
>TRBD2|.|TRBV4-1|TRBJ2-3
TGCGCCAGCAGACTTTTCGGGACTACTGCAGATACGCAGTATTTT
CASRLFGTTADTQYF
>TRBD2|.|TRBV7-8|TRBJ2-1
TGTGCCAGCAGCTCCACTAGGTTTAGCGGGAACAATGAGCAGTTCTTC
CASSSTRFSGNNEQFF
>TRBD1|.|TRBV2|TRBJ1-1
TGTGCCACAGGACAGGGGTACACTGAAGCTTTCTTT
CATGQGYTEAFF
>TRBD2|.|TRBV10-3|TRBJ2-1
TGTGCCATCAGTGAGTCGGGCGGACTAGTTAACAATGAGCAGTTCTTC
CAISESGGLVNNEQFF
>TRBD1|few|TRBV28|TRBJ1-4
TGTGCCAGCAGCAGGGGGTCTGAAAAACTGTTTTTT
CASSRGSEKLFF
>TRBD1|many|TRBV5-6|TRBJ1-2
TGTGCCAGCAGCCGCGGCAGGGGGTATGGCTACACCTTC
CASSRGRGYGYTF
>.|.|TRBV7-2|TRBJ2-3
TGTGCCAGCAGCTTAGTCGCGCAGCGCCGCACAGATACGCAGTATTTT
CASSLVAQRRTDTQYF
>.|.|TRBV14|TRBJ1-2
TGTGCCAGCAGCCGACACCGGGACCTCGCAGCGATCGGTGGCTATGGCTACACCTTC
CASSRHRDLAAIGGYGYTF
>TRBD1|.|TRBV28|TRBJ1-1
TGTGCCAGCAGTTTACCGGACAGGCCCATCAACACTGAAGCTTTCTTT
CASSLPDRPINTEAFF
>TRBD1|.|TRBV15|TRBJ2-1
TGTGCCACCAGCTCCATCCCGGGACAGGGGGCATATGAGCAGTTCTTC
CATSSIPGQGAYEQFF